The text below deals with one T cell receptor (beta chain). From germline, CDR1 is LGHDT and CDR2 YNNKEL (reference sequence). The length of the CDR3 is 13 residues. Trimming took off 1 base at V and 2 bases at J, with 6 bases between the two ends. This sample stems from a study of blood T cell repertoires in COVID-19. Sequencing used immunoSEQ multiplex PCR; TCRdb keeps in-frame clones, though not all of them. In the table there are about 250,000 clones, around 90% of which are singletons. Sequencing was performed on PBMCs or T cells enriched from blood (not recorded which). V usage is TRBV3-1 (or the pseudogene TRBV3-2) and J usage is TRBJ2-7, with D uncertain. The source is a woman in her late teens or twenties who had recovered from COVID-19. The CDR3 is CASSQGYAYEQYF. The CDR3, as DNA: TGTGCCAGCAGCCAAGGTTATGCCTACGAGCAGTACTTC.